The next 26 T cell receptor beta chains were all read from a single sample in a study of CD8+CD57+ T cells in acquired aplastic anemia. The patients chosen for sequencing had shown expansion of CD8+CD57+ cells (detected by flow cytometry). Investigators profiled TCR beta VDJ and CDR3 from genomic DNA template. TCRdb reanalysed the reads using MiXCR and keeps one entry per CDR3 protein. The sample shows 200,000 to 300,000 distinct CDR3 sequences, 65% to 90% of them seen only once. The sample taken for sequencing was sorted CD4+, CD8+, or CD8+CD57+ T cells (not recorded which) from PBMCs. The receptors derive from a human donor with aplastic anemia.

V gene TRBV15 combines with J gene TRBJ2-3, with TRBD2 as a possible D gene (6 bases). CDR3 length equals 14 residues. Per the germline V gene, CDR1 is LNHNV and CDR2 is YYDKDF (reference sequence). The CDR3 loop is CSSSRGGGIDTQYF. The CDR3 DNA reads TGTAGCAGCAGCAGAGGCGGCGGGATAGATACGCAGTATTTT.

The rearrangement uses TRBV24-1 and TRBJ2-7; no reliable D call. Germline V gene lookup returns CDR1 KGHDR and CDR2 SFDVKD. This CDR3 has 12 residues. V was trimmed by 5 bases and J by 7 bases, leaving 11 bases between them. The CDR3 protein is CATSGRADEQYF. In DNA, the CDR3 is TGTGCCACCAGTGGAAGGGCAGATGAGCAGTACTTC.

This clonotype was detected once. The rearrangement uses TRBV2 and TRBJ2-7, with 7 bases identical to TRBD2. J was trimmed by 5 bases and V by 8 bases; bases with no gene match: 15. The CDR3 sequence is 15 residues long. Germline-derived CDR1 and CDR2 are SNHLY and FYNNEI. The CDR3 is CASGSSGSLPHEQYF. DNA for the CDR3: TGTGCCAGCGGGTCTAGCGGCAGCCTGCCCCACGAGCAGTACTTC. The whole variable domain, remainder taken from reference TRBV2 and TRBJ2-7, is EPEVTQTPSHQVTQMGQEVILRCVPISNHLYFYWYRQILGQKVEFLVSFYNNEISEKSEIFDDQFSVERPDGSNFTLKIRSTKLEDSAMYFCASGSSGSLPHEQYFGPGTRLTVT.

A word on this clonotype: The CDR3 does not end in the conserved phenylalanine or tryptophan, so this is likely a read error. The DNA is left out, because the CDR3 cannot be placed on it with certainty; the CDR3 is given as TCRdb lists it. J is TRBJ1-1 and V is TRBV2. The CDR3 has 16 residues if both end residues are counted. Germline CDR1 SNHLY, CDR2 FYNNEI. The CDR3 spells CASRETAVLLNTQSFC.

V usage is TRBV7-2 and J usage is TRBJ2-7; maybe TRBD1 (5 bases). Per germline, CDR1 SGHTA and CDR2 FQGNSA. This CDR3 has 18 amino acids. V was clipped by 4 bases and J by 3 bases, with 25 bases between them. The CDR3 DNA follows: TGTGCCAGCAGCTGTCATCAGGGCGGAAACTCCCGCTACTACGAGCAGTACGTC. Translating gives CASSCHQGGNSRYYEQYV.

This clonotype occurred once. Since no conserved phenylalanine or tryptophan closes the CDR3, a read error is the likely cause. The limits of the CDR3 on the DNA are not certain, so only TCRdb's listed CDR3 is given. The chain has TRBV7-9 and TRBJ2-3; the table's D gene call, TRBD2, was not cross checked with the DNA. Germline assignment: CDR1 SEHNR and CDR2 FQNEAQ (reference sequence). The CDR3 contains 13 residues when both ends are counted. The CDR3 region is CASSFQRTGASDE.

As for this clonotype: The DNA is omitted, as the CDR3 cannot be located on it reliably, and the CDR3 follows TCRdb's listing. This chain uses TRBV13 with TRBJ1-1; whether TRBD1, the table's D call, matches the DNA was not checked. From its first to its last residue, the CDR3 has 15 amino acids. Germline CDR1 and CDR2: PRHDT and FYEKMQ (reference sequence). CDR3 amino acids: CASSLVAWGNEQSFF.

Ten or more counts support this clonotype. DNA of the CDR3: TGTGCCAGCAGCCTTCCTAGCTCCTACAATGAGCAGTTCTTC. Amino acid sequence: CASSLPSSYNEQFF. The chain joins TRBV14 to TRBJ2-1; D is ambiguous. This CDR3 is 14 amino acids long. CDR1 SGHDN and CDR2 FVKESK come from the germline V gene. V shed 4 bases and J shed 0 bases, with 7 bases lying between them.

This chain connects TRBV7-8 to TRBJ1-6; no clear D gene. The ends were cut back, 3 bases at V and 11 bases at J, with 11 bases in the middle. CDR1 and CDR2 from the germline V gene are SGHVS and FQNEAQ. The length of the CDR3 is 13 residues. The CDR3 region has the DNA TGTGCCAGCAGCTTGGAGGGAGATCCACCCCTCCACTTT. Encoded protein: CASSLEGDPPLHF.

This chain joins TRBV7-3 and TRBJ1-4; D unresolved. Germline V gene lookup returns CDR1 SGHTA and CDR2 FQGTGA. V gave up 5 bases and J gave up 8 bases, with 18 bases separating them. This CDR3 has 15 residues. CDR3 residues: CASSEGRDPWEKLFF. CDR3 nucleotides: TGTGCCAGCAGCGAGGGCAGAGATCCCTGGGAAAAACTGTTTTTT.

Notes on this clonotype: Since the CDR3 does not end with the conserved phenylalanine or tryptophan, this likely comes from a read error. The DNA is omitted, as the CDR3 cannot be located on it reliably, and the CDR3 follows TCRdb's listing. The V gene is TRBV9, the J gene TRBJ2-1; TRBD1 was called by the table and not checked on the DNA. Per germline, CDR1 SGDLS and CDR2 YYNGEE. 13 amino acids form the CDR3, both terminal residues included. The CDR3 protein is CASSDGGIHEPLL.

Comment on this clonotype: Mismatch with germline at one junction end may stem from a read error. The V call is TRBV7-8, the J call TRBJ2-4; D unclear. The germline V gene has CDR1 SGHVS and CDR2 FQNEAQ. This CDR3 is built from 12 residues. As DNA, the CDR3 is TGTGCCAGCAGCTTTCATCGAAACATTCAGGACTTC. Translation: CASSFHRNIQDF.

This clonotype appeared many times. This chain connects TRBV19 to TRBJ2-1; D assignment may be TRBD1 or TRBD2 (5 bases each). The germline CDR1 and CDR2 sequences are LNHDA and SQIVND (reference sequence). The V end was cut by 0 bases, the J end by 8 bases, with 17 bases between. The CDR3 contains 16 residues. The CDR3: CASSIDRDRYNYEQFF. The CDR3 coding sequence is TGTGCCAGTAGTATAGATCGGGACCGGTACAATTATGAGCAGTTCTTC. Using reference TRBV19 and TRBJ2-1 for the parts outside the CDR3, the full variable domain is DGGITQSPKYLFRKEGQNVTLSCEQNLNHDAMYWYRQDPGQGLRLIYYSQIVNDFQKGDIAEGYSVSREKKESFPLTVTSAQKNPTAFYLCASSIDRDRYNYEQFFGPGTRLTVL.

The chain employs TRBV7-2 and TRBJ1-1; no clear D. Germline values: CDR1 SGHTA, CDR2 FQGNSA. Trimming pared 2 bases from V and 1 base from J, leaving 11 bases between. This CDR3 is 15 amino acids long. The CDR3 loop is CASSLSWQANTEAFF. The CDR3 DNA follows: TGTGCCAGCAGCTTAAGTTGGCAGGCGAACACTGAAGCTTTCTTT.

As for this clonotype: An end of the junction differs from the germline gene, which may be a read error. The chain carries TRBV7-2 and TRBJ2-3, with D perhaps TRBD1 (7 bases). The CDR3 spans 13 residues. Per the germline V gene, CDR1 is SGHTA and CDR2 is FQGNSA. CDR3 residues: CASSQGGTDNQYF. The CDR3 DNA follows: TGTGCCAGCAGCCAAGGGGGGACAGATAATCAGTACTTT.

On this clonotype itself: Its ends do not fully match the called genes, so a read error is possible. V and J are TRBV7-2 and TRBJ1-1; D unresolved. Looked up from germline, CDR1 is SGHTA and CDR2 is FQGNSA. The CDR3 length is 15 residues. The CDR3, as DNA: TGTGCCAGCAGCTGGGATCAGAGCTCAAACTATGGCTACATCTTT. Its protein is CASSWDQSSNYGYIF.

J is TRBJ2-3 and V is TRBV14, with 9 bases aligning to TRBD2. J was trimmed by 9 bases and V by 5 bases; bases with no gene match: 15. Germline values: CDR1 SGHDN, CDR2 FVKESK. This CDR3 has 16 amino acids. The CDR3 sequence is CASSLELAGRRETQYF. The CDR3 nucleotides are TGTGCCAGCAGCTTGGAACTAGCGGGCCGTCGAGAGACGCAGTATTTT.

The chain employs TRBV20-1 and TRBJ1-2, with D perhaps TRBD1 (6 bases). The CDR3 consists of 13 residues. CDR1 DFQATT and CDR2 SNEGSKA come from the germline V gene (reference sequence). V gave up 3 bases and J gave up 6 bases, with 14 bases separating them. CDR3 region: CSASLDRTHGYTF. CDR3 coding DNA: TGCAGTGCTAGCTTAGACAGGACCCATGGCTACACCTTC.

Concerning this clonotype itself: One end of the junction does not line up with germline, which may come from a read error. This chain connects TRBV7-8 to TRBJ2-3; 8 nucleotides line up with TRBD1. CDR1 and CDR2 from the germline V gene are SGHVS and FQNEAQ. CDR3 length: 14 residues. The CDR3 coding sequence is TGTGCCAGCAGCCTAGGCGCAGGGGGCTTTGGCTACACCTTT. Its protein is CASSLGAGGFGYTF.

This chain links TRBV9 with TRBJ1-2; maybe TRBD1 (5 bases). Germline values: CDR1 SGDLS, CDR2 YYNGEE. The CDR3 covers 15 residues. V was cut by 4 bases and J by 4 bases, with 17 bases left in between. This CDR3 reads CASSSYGGLPYGYTF. DNA for the CDR3: TGTGCCAGCAGCTCATACGGGGGTCTTCCCTATGGCTACACCTTC.

This rearrangement joins TRBV7-8 to TRBJ1-1; D gene uncertain. Per the germline V gene, CDR1 is SGHVS and CDR2 is FQNEAQ. Trimming removed 1 base from V and 12 bases from J, with 21 bases in between. This CDR3 comprises 15 residues. The CDR3 spells CASSLDLAPDTQSFF. The DNA for the CDR3 is TGTGCCAGCAGCTTAGATCTAGCTCCCGATACGCAATCTTTCTTT.

The chain joins TRBV9 to TRBJ2-3; possibly TRBD1 or TRBD2 for D (5 bases each). From germline, CDR1 is SGDLS and CDR2 YYNGEE. CDR3 length equals 14 residues. Trimming took 0 bases from V and 12 from J, leaving 17 bases between them. Here the CDR3 DNA reads TGTGCCAGCAGCGTAGGGGGACGGACCGAAGATCAGTATTTT. This translates into CASSVGGRTEDQYF.

This clonotype appeared a few times. The chain joins TRBV11-3 to TRBJ2-1; unclear D gene. Per the germline V gene, CDR1 is SGHNT and CDR2 is YENEEA. CDR3 length equals 13 residues. Deletions cut 5 bases from V and 8 bases from J, with 13 bases between. CDR3 protein: CASSVGVIDEQFF. The DNA for the CDR3 is TGTGCCAGCAGCGTAGGTGTGATAGATGAGCAGTTCTTC.

A note on this clonotype: Since no conserved phenylalanine or tryptophan closes the CDR3, a read error is the likely cause. The DNA is omitted, as the CDR3 cannot be located on it reliably, and the CDR3 follows TCRdb's listing. The CDR3 here is CASSAPGQGAHNSYEH. The rearrangement uses TRBV2 and TRBJ1-2; the table's D call, TRBD1, has no DNA check behind it. The CDR3 totals 16 residues, both ends included. CDR1 is SNHLY, CDR2 FYNNEI, per germline.

As for this clonotype: Likely a read error: the CDR3 ends without its conserved phenylalanine or tryptophan. J is TRBJ2-5 and V is TRBV7-9, with D perhaps TRBD1 or TRBD2 (5 bases each). The J call may be wrong; the DNA end is better matched by TRBJ2-1. Germline-derived CDR1 and CDR2 are SEHNR and FQNEAQ (reference sequence). The CDR3 runs 13 residues. In DNA, the CDR3 is TGTGCCAGCAGTTTACCGGGGCAAGGGGCCCAGTTCTTA. It encodes CASSLPGQGAQFL.

Of note for this clonotype: The conserved phenylalanine or tryptophan is not found at the CDR3 terminus, so this likely reflects a read error. Because the CDR3's place on the DNA is in doubt, the DNA is left out and the CDR3 is given as listed by TCRdb. The chain is built from TRBV7-9 and TRBJ2-3; the table names TRBD1, a call not compared with the DNA. The CDR3 length equals 13 residues, ends included. Germline CDR1 and CDR2: SEHNR and FQNEAQ (reference sequence). The CDR3 sequence is CASSFGDRYNEKL.